The T cell receptor (beta chain) under discussion was sequenced for a study of cytomegalovirus exposure and HLA in healthy donors. The CDR3 spans 15 residues. The germline CDR1 and CDR2 sequences are GTSNPN and SVGIG (reference sequence). The junction had 3 bases not matched to a gene; V was cut back by 5 bases and J by 4 bases. PCR used 60 Vbeta primers and 13 Jbeta primers. The method was immunoSEQ multiplex PCR; TCRdb's version includes in-frame clones alone and lacks a portion of them. The sample holds around 90,000 clones, roughly 60% seen once. The receptor was derived from a human donor in good health. The sequencing sample was made of PBMCs. The rearrangement uses TRBV30 and TRBJ2-3; 16 bases agree with TRBD2. The CDR3 loop reads CAWWGLAGGSDTQYF. The CDR3 region has the DNA TGTGCCTGGTGGGGACTAGCGGGGGGGTCAGATACGCAGTATTTT.